This record looks at one T cell receptor beta chain sequence and its context. Its antigen remains unidentified. The data were taken from a study of siplizumab effects on memory and regulatory T cells. Study-wide points: Alloreactive clones mapping to unstimulated subsets formed only a minor fraction. Confirmatory evidence of suppressive function in proliferating siplizumab-culture Tregs was not obtained.

Sequencing used immunoSEQ multiplex PCR; TCRdb keeps in-frame clones, though not all of them. The sample lists 100,000 to 110,000 clones, roughly 93% occurring once. Sequenced input: non-Treg CD4+ T cells sorted from blood. The sequence came from a human donor in good health.

CDR3 in amino acids: CASAGSAKNIQYF. CDR3 in DNA: TGTGCCAGCGCGGGCAGCGCCAAAAACATTCAGTACTTC. The chain recombines TRBV9 with TRBJ2-4, with D maybe TRBD2 (5 bases). The CDR3 has 13 amino acids. The V gene's germline CDR1 is SGDLS and CDR2 YYNGEE. The V end was cut by 7 bases, the J end by 1 base, with 9 bases between. Complete variable domain (other parts from reference TRBV9 and TRBJ2-4): DSGVTQTPKHLITATGQRVTLRCSPRSGDLSVYWYQQSLDQGLQFLIQYYNGEERAKGNILERFSAQQFPDLHSELNLSSLELGDSALYFCASAGSAKNIQYFGAGTRLSVL.